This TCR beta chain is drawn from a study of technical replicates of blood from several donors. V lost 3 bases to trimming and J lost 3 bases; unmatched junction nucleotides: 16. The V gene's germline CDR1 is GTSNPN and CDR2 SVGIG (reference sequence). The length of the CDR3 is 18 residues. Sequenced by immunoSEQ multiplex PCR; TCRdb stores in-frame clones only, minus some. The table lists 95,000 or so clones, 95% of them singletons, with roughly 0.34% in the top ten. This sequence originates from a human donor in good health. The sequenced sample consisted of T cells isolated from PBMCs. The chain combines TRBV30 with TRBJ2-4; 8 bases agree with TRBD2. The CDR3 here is CAWSPIKLREVDKNIQYF. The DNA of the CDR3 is TGTGCCTGGAGCCCTATTAAATTGCGGGAGGTAGACAAAAACATTCAGTACTTC. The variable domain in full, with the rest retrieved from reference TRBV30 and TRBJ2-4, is SQTIHQWPATLVQPVGSPLSLECTVEGTSNPNLYWYRQAAGRGLQLLFYSVGIGQISSEVPQNLSASRPQDRQFILSSKKLLLSDSGFYLCAWSPIKLREVDKNIQYFGAGTRLSVL.